The clone carrying this TCR beta chain was recorded once. This specimen comes from a study of blood T cell repertoires in COVID-19. Study-wide background: Some COVID-19 samples were acute and others convalescent; all came from the United States, Italy and Spain. T cells, B-cell-depleted T cells, or PBMCs provided the cDNA or gDNA that served as material.

Per the study methods: Scientists estimated how many nucleated cells there were by amplifying reference gene primers. The data were produced by immunoSEQ multiplex PCR, yet TCRdb's version contains in-frame clones alone and is incomplete. V and J calls and clone size are copied from that table; D and trimming were computed from the DNA. The table lists about 200,000 clones, 85% of them singletons. The Seattle patients joined while their infection was active and were tracked longitudinally afterward. The sample was peripheral blood. This receptor was identified in a man aged 55 to 69 with COVID-19, enrolled during active disease.

CDR3 coding DNA: TGTGCCAGCTCACGGACAGGGGTCGCTGAAGCTTTCTTT. This gives the protein CASSRTGVAEAFF. The chain carries TRBV18 and TRBJ1-1, with 9 positions matching TRBD1. V dropped 4 bases and J dropped 6; count of bases not matched to a gene: 3. The CDR3 runs to 13 residues. Germline CDR1 and CDR2: KGHSH and LQKENI.